What follows are 8 T cell receptor beta chains derived from one specimen sequenced in a study of naive and memory T cell subsets. Four PCR rounds used nested alpha and beta constant region primers plus the SP2 primer. TCRdb re-called the 5' RACE reads through MiXCR, storing one row per CDR3 protein. The sample has tens of thousands of distinct CDR3 sequences; 8% are singletons. TCR cDNA received a 3' ligated oligonucleotide that carried a UMI. Source of these receptors: a female donor in good health.

This clonotype was recorded many times. This chain links TRBV28 with TRBJ1-5, with D tentatively TRBD1 (5 bases). V lost 6 bases to trimming and J lost 0 bases, with 9 bases between them. The CDR3 length is 14 residues. Per the germline V gene, CDR1 is MDHEN and CDR2 is SYDVKM. This CDR3 reads CASRQDISNQPQHF. Written as DNA, the CDR3 is TGTGCCAGCAGACAGGACATTAGCAATCAGCCCCAGCATTTT.

J is TRBJ2-7 and V is TRBV5-1; D is perhaps TRBD1 or TRBD2 (5 bases each). Per the germline V gene, CDR1 is SGHRS and CDR2 is YFSETQ. The CDR3 is 14 residues long. Trimming shortened V by 2 bases and J by 0 bases, and 9 bases separated the two germline ends. For the CDR3, the DNA is TGCGCCAGCAGCTTTAACGGGGCCTCCTACGAGCAGTACTTC. As protein: CASSFNGASYEQYF. Together with reference TRBV5-1 and TRBJ2-7, the CDR3 gives the full variable domain: KAGVTQTPRYLIKTRGQQVTLSCSPISGHRSVSWYQQTPGQGLQFLFEYFSETQRNKGNFPGRFSGRQFSNSRSEMNVSTLELGDSALYLCASSFNGASYEQYFGPGTRLTVT.

This clonotype occurred many times. J is TRBJ1-2 and V is TRBV7-2; the match to TRBD1 covers 12 bases. J lost 2 bases, V lost 1 base, and 2 bases had no gene match. CDR1 and CDR2 (germline): SGHTA, FQGNSA. This CDR3 region has 16 residues. The CDR3 DNA reads TGTGCCAGCAGCTTAGTGGGACAGGGGGCCAACTATGGCTACACCTTC. Translation gives CASSLVGQGANYGYTF.

This clonotype was found once. This sequence may be a read error, since a much larger clone differs from it by one base. Because it lacks the conserved phenylalanine or tryptophan at the end, this CDR3 is likely a read error. The chain is built from TRBV14 and TRBJ2-3; D gene ambiguous. From germline, CDR1 is SGHDN and CDR2 FVKESK. The ends were cut back, 1 base at V and 0 bases at J, with 11 bases in the middle. The CDR3 is 16 amino acids. As DNA, the CDR3 is TGTGCCAGCAGCCAAGTCAAGGGATCTAGCACAGATACGCAGTATCTT. Encoded protein: CASSQVKGSSTDTQYL.

This clonotype was found a few times. The V call is TRBV3-1, the J call TRBJ2-1; 7 bases line up with TRBD2. Trimming cost V 1 base and J 7 bases; bases outside gene matches: 10. CDR1 is LGHDT, CDR2 YNNKEL, per germline (reference sequence). This CDR3 contains 16 residues. CDR3 in DNA: TGTGCCAGCAGCCAAGGGGAAGCGGGACGGGTGAATGAGCAGTTCTTC. Translated, it gives CASSQGEAGRVNEQFF.

CDR3 in DNA: TGTGCCAGCAGTTTTTCCGGGACAGGGATGAATGAGCAGTTCTTC. This gives the protein CASSFSGTGMNEQFF. The V call is TRBV28, the J call TRBJ2-1; 9 bases are shared with TRBD1. Germline loops: CDR1 MDHEN, CDR2 SYDVKM. Trimming took 3 bases from V and 7 from J; bases not matched to a gene: 7. The CDR3 contains 15 residues. Drawing the rest from reference TRBV28 and TRBJ2-1, the complete variable domain is DVKVTQSSRYLVKRTGEKVFLECVQDMDHENMFWYRQDPGLGLRLIYFSYDVKMKEKGDIPEGYSVSREKKERFSLILESASTNQTSMYLCASSFSGTGMNEQFFGPGTRLTVL.

In this sample, this clonotype turned up many times. This rearrangement joins TRBV6-5 to TRBJ1-1; D is unclear. Looked up from germline, CDR1 is MNHEY and CDR2 is SVGAGI. The CDR3 is 13 amino acids. V was cut by 7 bases and J by 0 bases, with 9 bases left in between. The CDR3 nucleotides are TGTGCCAGCACGTTATCGGTGAACACTGAAGCTTTCTTT. Its translation is CASTLSVNTEAFF.

This clonotype was detected only a few times. J is TRBJ1-5 and V is TRBV12-5; D unresolved. This CDR3 region has 13 residues. CDR1 is LGHNT and CDR2 is FRNRAP in the germline V gene. V was shortened by 4 bases and J by 1 base, with 5 bases between the two germline ends. In DNA, the CDR3 is TGTGCTAGTGGTTCTGGAAGCAATCAGCCCCAGCATTTT. Amino acids: CASGSGSNQPQHF. Full variable domain (rest looked up from reference TRBV12-5 and TRBJ1-5): DARVTQTPRHKVTEMGQEVTMRCQPILGHNTVFWYRQTMMQGLELLAYFRNRAPLDDSGMPKDRFSAEMPDATLATLKIQPSEPRDSAVYFCASGSGSNQPQHFGDGTRLSIL.